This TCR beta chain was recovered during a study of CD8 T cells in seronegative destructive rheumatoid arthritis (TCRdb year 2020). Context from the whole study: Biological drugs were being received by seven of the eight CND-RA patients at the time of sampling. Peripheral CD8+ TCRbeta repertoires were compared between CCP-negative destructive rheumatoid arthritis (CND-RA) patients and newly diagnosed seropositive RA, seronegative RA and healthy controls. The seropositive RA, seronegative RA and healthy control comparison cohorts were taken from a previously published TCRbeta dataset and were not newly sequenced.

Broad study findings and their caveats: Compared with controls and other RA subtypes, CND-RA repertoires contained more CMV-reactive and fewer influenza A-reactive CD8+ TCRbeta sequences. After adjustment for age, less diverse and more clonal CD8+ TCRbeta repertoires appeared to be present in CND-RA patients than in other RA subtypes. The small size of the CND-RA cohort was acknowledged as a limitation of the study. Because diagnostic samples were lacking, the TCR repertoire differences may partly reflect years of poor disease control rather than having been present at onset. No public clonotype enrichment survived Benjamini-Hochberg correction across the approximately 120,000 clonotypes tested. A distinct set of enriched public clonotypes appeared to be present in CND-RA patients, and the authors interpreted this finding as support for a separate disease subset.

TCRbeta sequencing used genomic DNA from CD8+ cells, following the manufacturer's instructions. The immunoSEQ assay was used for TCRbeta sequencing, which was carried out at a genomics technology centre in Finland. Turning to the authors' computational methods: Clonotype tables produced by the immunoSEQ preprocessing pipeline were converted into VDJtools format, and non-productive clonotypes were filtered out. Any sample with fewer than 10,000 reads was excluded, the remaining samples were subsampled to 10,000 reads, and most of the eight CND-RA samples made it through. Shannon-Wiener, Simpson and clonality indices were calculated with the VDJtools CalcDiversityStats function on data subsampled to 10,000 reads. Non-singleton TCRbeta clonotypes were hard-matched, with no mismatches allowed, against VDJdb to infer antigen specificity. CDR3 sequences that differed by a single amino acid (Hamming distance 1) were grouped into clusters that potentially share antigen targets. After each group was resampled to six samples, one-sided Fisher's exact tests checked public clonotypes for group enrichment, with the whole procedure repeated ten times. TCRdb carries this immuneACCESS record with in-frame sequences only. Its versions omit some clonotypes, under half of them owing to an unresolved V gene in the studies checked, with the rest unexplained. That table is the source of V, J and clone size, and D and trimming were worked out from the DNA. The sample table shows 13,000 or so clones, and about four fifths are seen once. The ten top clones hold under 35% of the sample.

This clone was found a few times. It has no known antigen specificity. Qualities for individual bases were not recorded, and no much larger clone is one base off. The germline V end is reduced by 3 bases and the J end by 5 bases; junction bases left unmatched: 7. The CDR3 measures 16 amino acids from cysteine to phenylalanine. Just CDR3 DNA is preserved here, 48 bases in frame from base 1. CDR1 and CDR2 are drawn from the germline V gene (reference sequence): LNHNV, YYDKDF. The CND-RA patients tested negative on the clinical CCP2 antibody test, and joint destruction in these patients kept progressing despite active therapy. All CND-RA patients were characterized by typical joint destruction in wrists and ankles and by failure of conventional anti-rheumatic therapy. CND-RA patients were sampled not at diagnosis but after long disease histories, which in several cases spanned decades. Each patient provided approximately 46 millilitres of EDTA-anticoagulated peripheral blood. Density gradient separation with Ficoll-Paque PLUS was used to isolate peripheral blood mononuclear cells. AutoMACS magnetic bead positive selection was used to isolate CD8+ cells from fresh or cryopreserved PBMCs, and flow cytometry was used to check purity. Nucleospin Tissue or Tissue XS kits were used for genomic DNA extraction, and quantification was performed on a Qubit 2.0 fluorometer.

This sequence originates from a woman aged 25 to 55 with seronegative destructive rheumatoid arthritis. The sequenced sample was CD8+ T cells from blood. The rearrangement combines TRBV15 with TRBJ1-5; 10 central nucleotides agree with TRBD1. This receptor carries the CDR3 CATSRVGTGAYQPQHF. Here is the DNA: TGTGCCACCAGCAGGGTCGGGACAGGGGCATATCAGCCCCAGCATTTT.